The source of this T cell receptor beta chain is a study of blood T cell repertoires in COVID-19. Looking at the study overall: Samples came from the United States, Italy and Spain, spanning acute and convalescent COVID-19. T cells, B-cell-depleted T cells, or PBMCs supplied cDNA or gDNA.

Trimming stripped 4 bases from V and 0 bases from J, with 12 bases between. Germline V lookup: CDR1 SGHVS, CDR2 FQNEAQ. This CDR3 has 16 amino acids. Source study methods: It was from reference gene primer amplification that nucleated cell counts were estimated. Libraries were prepared by immunoSEQ multiplex PCR; TCRdb keeps only in-frame clonotypes and omits some of them. The DNA was the basis for D and trimming; V, J and clone size are from that table. Seen here are about 280,000 clones, nearly 90% observed once, and the top ten hold roughly 10%. Followed longitudinally, the Seattle patients had been enrolled during active infection.

Sequences were obtained from peripheral blood. The clonotype was recovered from a woman in her 30s with COVID-19, enrolled during active disease. This chain joins TRBV7-8 and TRBJ2-2; D ambiguous. CDR3 sequence: CASSSQGRTNTGELFF. The CDR3 DNA is TGTGCCAGCAGCTCCCAAGGCAGGACGAACACCGGGGAGCTGTTTTTT.